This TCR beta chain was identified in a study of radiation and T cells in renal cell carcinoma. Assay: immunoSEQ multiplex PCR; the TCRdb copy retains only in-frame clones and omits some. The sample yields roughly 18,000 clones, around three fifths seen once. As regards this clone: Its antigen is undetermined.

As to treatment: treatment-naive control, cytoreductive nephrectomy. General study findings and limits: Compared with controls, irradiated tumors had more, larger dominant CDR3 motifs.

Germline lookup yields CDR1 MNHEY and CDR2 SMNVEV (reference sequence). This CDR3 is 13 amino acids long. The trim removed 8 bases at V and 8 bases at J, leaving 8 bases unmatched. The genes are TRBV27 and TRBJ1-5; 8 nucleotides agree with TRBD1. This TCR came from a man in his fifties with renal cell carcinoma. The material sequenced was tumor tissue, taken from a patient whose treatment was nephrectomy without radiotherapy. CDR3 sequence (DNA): TGTGCCAGCGGTACAGGGGGTGGAAAGCCCCAGCATTTT. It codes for CASGTGGGKPQHF.